What follows are 2 T cell receptor beta chains derived from one specimen sequenced in a study of identical twins (dated by TCRdb to the mid-2010s). The protocol used for the library was 5' RACE. Sequencing used an Illumina HiSeq 2000. The public reads were run again by TCRdb, first through fastp at Q25 and then through MiXCR, and only productive beta chains were kept. Here each entry gathers all rows of one CDR3 protein and keeps the most common genes and DNA. The sample has about 240,000 distinct CDR3 sequences on record, 9.5% to 15% of them singletons. The ten most abundant clones make up roughly 4.2% of the sample. The sample also formed part of further work on yellow fever vaccine responses in identical twins.

Sequencing used memory (CD45RO+) T cells sorted from blood. The intended sense of this specimen's cell subset or site label: CD45RO+ enriched T cells. Receptors originate from a woman between 18 and 29 years old in good health.

The chain links TRBV12-3 or TRBV12-4 to TRBJ2-7; TRBD1 matches at 8 bases. Trimming at V came to 6 bases and at J to 3 bases, leaving 4 bases not matched to a gene. This CDR3 comprises 13 residues. CDR3 protein: CASSPDRVYEQYF. Written as DNA, the CDR3 is TGTGCCAGCAGCCCGGACAGGGTCTACGAGCAGTACTTC.

This chain's CDR3 is CASTISSTDTQYF. The CDR3 DNA is TGTGCCAGCACGATATCTAGCACAGATACGCAGTATTTT. This chain uses TRBV2 with TRBJ2-3; no clear D gene. Germline CDR1 is SNHLY and CDR2 is FYNNEI. There are 13 residues in the CDR3. Trimming removed 7 bases at V and 0 bases at J, with 8 bases between.